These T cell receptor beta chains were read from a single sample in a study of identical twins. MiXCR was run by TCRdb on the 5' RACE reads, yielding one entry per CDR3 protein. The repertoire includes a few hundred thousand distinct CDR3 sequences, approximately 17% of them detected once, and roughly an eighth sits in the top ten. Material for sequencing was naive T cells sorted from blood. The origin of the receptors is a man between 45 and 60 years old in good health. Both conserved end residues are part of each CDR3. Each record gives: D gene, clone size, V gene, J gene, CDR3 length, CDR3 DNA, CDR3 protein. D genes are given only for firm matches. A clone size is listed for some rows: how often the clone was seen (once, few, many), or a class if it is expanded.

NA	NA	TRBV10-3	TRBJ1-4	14	TGTGCCATCAGAGACAGTCTAAAGGGCGAGAAACTGTTTTTT	CAIRDSLKGEKLFF
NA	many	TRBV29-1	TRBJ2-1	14	TGCAGCGTTGGAGGTAGGGCCTCCTACAATGAGCAGTTCTTC	CSVGGRASYNEQFF
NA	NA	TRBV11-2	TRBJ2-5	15	TGTGCCAGCAGCTTGTCAGGGCTGCCGGGGGAGACCCAGTACTTC	CASSLSGLPGETQYF
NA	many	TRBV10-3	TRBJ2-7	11	TGTGCCATCAGCCCCGGCTACGAGCAGTACTTC	CAISPGYEQYF
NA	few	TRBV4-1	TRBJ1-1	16	TGCGCCAGCAGCCCCTACACTCAAGGTGTAAACACTGAAGCTTTCTTT	CASSPYTQGVNTEAFF
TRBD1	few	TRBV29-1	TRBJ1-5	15	TGCAGCGTTTGTTGGACAGGGGGTAGCAATCAGCCCCAGCATTTT	CSVCWTGGSNQPQHF
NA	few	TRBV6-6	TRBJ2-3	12	TGTGCCACCCAATTGTACACAGATACGCAGTATTTT	CATQLYTDTQYF
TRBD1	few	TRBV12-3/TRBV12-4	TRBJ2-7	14	TGTGCCAGCAGTGCCGGGACAGGGGAAGTCGAGCAGTACTTC	CASSAGTGEVEQYF
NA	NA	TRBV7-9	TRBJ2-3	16	TGTGCCAGCAGCTTAGCCTGGGGGAGAGGCACAGATACGCAGTATTTT	CASSLAWGRGTDTQYF
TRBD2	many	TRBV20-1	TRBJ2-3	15	TGCAGTGCTCTAAGACTAGCGGGAGGCGCAGATACGCAGTATTTT	CSALRLAGGADTQYF
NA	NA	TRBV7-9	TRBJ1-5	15	TGTGCCAGCAGCCTCGGGACTGCTAGCAATCAGCCCCAGCATTTT	CASSLGTASNQPQHF
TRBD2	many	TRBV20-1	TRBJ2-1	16	TGCAGTGCTAGGCAGGCTTCAAGCGGGAGGGCCCATGAGCAGTTCTTC	CSARQASSGRAHEQFF
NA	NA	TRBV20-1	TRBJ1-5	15	TGCAGTGCTAGAGATGGGTCGGGAGTTGACCAGCCCCAGCATTTT	CSARDGSGVDQPQHF
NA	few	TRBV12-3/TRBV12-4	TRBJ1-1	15	TGTGCCAGCAGTTTTGGGGGGTCGTTGTCGACTGAAGCTTTCTTT	CASSFGGSLSTEAFF
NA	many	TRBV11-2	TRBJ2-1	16	TGTGCCAGCAGCTTGGTAGCGTCAGTCTCCTACAATGAGCAGTTCTTC	CASSLVASVSYNEQFF
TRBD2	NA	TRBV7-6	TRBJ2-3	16	TGTGCCAGCAGCGACGGGGCGGGAGGTAGAGCAGATACGCAGTATTTT	CASSDGAGGRADTQYF
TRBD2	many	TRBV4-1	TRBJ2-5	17	TGCGCCAGCAGCCAAGTCGCTAGCGGGGGGAATCAAGAGACCCAGTACTTC	CASSQVASGGNQETQYF
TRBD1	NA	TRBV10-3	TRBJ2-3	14	TGTGCCATCAGTGAGGACAGGGGATCAGATACGCAGTATTTT	CAISEDRGSDTQYF
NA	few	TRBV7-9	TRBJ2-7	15	TGTGCCAGCAGCTGGCCAGGGCAGGGCTCCTACGAGCAGTACTTC	CASSWPGQGSYEQYF
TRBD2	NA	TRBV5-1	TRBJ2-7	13	TGCGCCAGCAGCGGGAGGGTGGGACACGAGCAGTACTTC	CASSGRVGHEQYF
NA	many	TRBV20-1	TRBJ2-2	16	TGCAGTGCTAGAGATTACAGGGAAGGGGGGCCCGGGGAGCTGTTTTTT	CSARDYREGGPGELFF
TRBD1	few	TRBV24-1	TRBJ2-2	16	TGTGCCACCAGGGATATAGGGACAGGGAGCACCGGGGAGCTGTTTTTT	CATRDIGTGSTGELFF
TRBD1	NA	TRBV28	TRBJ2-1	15	TGTGCCAGCAGGACCTCGGGACAGGGGACGTATGAGCAGTTCTTC	CASRTSGQGTYEQFF
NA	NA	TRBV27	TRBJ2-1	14	TGTGCCAGCAGAAACCGGGACTTTACGAATGAGCAGTTCTTC	CASRNRDFTNEQFF
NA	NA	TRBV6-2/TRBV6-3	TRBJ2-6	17	TGTGCCAGCAGTTACTCTCGTGTAACCTCTGGGGCCAACGTCCTGACTTTC	CASSYSRVTSGANVLTF
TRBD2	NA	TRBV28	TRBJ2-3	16	TGTGCCAGCAGTTCTTGGACTAGCGGCAGCACAGATACGCAGTATTTT	CASSSWTSGSTDTQYF
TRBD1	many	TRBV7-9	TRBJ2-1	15	TGTGCCAGCAGCCGGGACAGAAGTTTTCTCGATGAGCAGTTCTTC	CASSRDRSFLDEQFF
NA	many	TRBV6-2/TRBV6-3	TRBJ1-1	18	TGTGCCAGCAGTTACTCTCCCCCCGGACCGGCGGATCGCGCTGAAGCTTTCTTT	CASSYSPPGPADRAEAFF
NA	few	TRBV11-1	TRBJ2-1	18	TGTGCCAGCAGCTTAGCGCAAAGGGATTGGTCCTCGGGCAATGAGCAGTTCTTC	CASSLAQRDWSSGNEQFF
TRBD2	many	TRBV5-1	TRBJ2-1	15	TGCGCCAGCAGCTTGGGGACTAGCGGGAGAGATGAGCAGTTCTTC	CASSLGTSGRDEQFF
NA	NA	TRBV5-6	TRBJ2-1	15	TGTGCCAGCAGCTTGGGGGTCCCCTCCTACAATGAGCAGTTCTTC	CASSLGVPSYNEQFF
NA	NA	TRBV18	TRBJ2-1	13	TGTGCCAGCTCACCACAGGATTGGAATGAGCAGTTCTTC	CASSPQDWNEQFF
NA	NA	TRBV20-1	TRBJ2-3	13	TGCAGTGCTAGAATTCACCAACGAGATACGCAGTATTTT	CSARIHQRDTQYF
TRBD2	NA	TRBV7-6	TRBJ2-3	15	TGTGCCAGCAGCTTATGGACTAGCGGGGGAGATACGCAGTATTTT	CASSLWTSGGDTQYF
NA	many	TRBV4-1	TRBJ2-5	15	TGCGCCAGCAGCCAAACGAGACAGGAACAAGAGACCCAGTACTTC	CASSQTRQEQETQYF
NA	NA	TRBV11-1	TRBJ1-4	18	TGTGCCAGCAGCCCCCTGAAATTAGGGCGTACAACTAATGAAAAACTGTTTTTT	CASSPLKLGRTTNEKLFF
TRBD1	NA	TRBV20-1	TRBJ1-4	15	TGCAGTGCTAGCCCCCCGGGACAGCCCGATGAAAAACTGTTTTTT	CSASPPGQPDEKLFF
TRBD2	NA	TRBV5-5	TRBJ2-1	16	TGTGCCAGCAGCTTGGGACTAGCGGGACGCTACAATGAGCAGTTCTTC	CASSLGLAGRYNEQFF
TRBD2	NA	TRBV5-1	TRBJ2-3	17	TGCGCCAGCAGCTTGGTAACCCTTAGCGGGGTCGGAGATACGCAGTATTTT	CASSLVTLSGVGDTQYF
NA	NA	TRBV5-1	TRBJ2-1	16	TGCGCCAGCAGCTTGGATGTGGCTAGCTCCTACAATGAGCAGTTCTTC	CASSLDVASSYNEQFF
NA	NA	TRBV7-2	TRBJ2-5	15	TGTGCCAGCAGACAAAGCCCGACCGTTCCAGAGACCCAGTACTTC	CASRQSPTVPETQYF
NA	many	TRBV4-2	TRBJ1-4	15	TGTGCCAGCAGTCGGAACAGCCAATTTAATGAAAAACTGTTTTTT	CASSRNSQFNEKLFF
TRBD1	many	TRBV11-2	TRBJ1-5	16	TGTGCCAGCAGCCCAGGGACAGCCTATAGCAATCAGCCCCAGCATTTT	CASSPGTAYSNQPQHF
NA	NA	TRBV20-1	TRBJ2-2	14	TGCAGTGCTAGAGTTGGGGGGGCCGGCGGGGAGCTGTTTTTT	CSARVGGAGGELFF
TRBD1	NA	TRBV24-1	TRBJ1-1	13	TGTGCCCCCAGTAACAGGGGGCAAACTGAAGCTTTCTTT	CAPSNRGQTEAFF
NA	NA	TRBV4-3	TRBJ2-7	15	TGCGCCAGCAGCCAAGATCTTTCGGCCTCCTACGAGCAGTACTTC	CASSQDLSASYEQYF
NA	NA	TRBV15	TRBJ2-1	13	TGTGCCACCAGCAAAGGAGGCGGCAATGAGCAGTTCTTC	CATSKGGGNEQFF
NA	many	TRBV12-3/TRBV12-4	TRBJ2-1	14	TGTGCCAGCAGGGTCTTAGAGGGCGGATTTGAGCAGTTCTTC	CASRVLEGGFEQFF
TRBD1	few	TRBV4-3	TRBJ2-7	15	TGCGCCAGCAGCCAAGAGTCTGACAGGGACCACGAGCAGTACTTC	CASSQESDRDHEQYF